Sequencing of this TCR beta chain was carried out in a study of vaccination effects on CD4 cells after COVID-19. Points on this clone: Its antigen remains unidentified. The sample holds other DNA sequences that translate to the same CDR3.

Study-level points and caveats: Cross-reaction with common cold coronaviruses was seen in only 1 of 255 vaccine-induced clones from healthy vaccinees. Convalescent patients in the study were few, and early post-infection timepoints were absent.

Germline V lookup: CDR1 SEHNR, CDR2 FQNEAQ (reference sequence). V lost 1 base, J lost 5 bases, and 8 bases lay in between. This CDR3 contains 14 residues. TCRdb's copy holds only in-frame clones and misses some; the assay was immunoSEQ multiplex PCR. The repertoire consists of 40,000 to 45,000 clones, with 70% to 85% occurring once and the leading ten covering 2.9%. Under the ViraFEST assay, PBMC were stimulated with viral peptide pools so that antigen-specific CD4+ T cells expanded. Sequencing was performed afterwards. Upon completion of about ten days in culture, CD4+ T cells were isolated. None of the vaccinated had previously contracted SARS-CoV-2, and their nucleocapsid antibodies tested negative. Cultivation was performed at two million PBMC per well with about 9.6 IU/ml IL-2 and about 10 ug/ml peptides added. Half-medium changes using IL-2 medium occurred on days 3 and 7.

Material: CD4+ T cells from PBMCs cultured with HCoV-NL63 spike peptides, obtained before COVID-19 vaccination. The chain has TRBV7-9 and TRBJ1-4; D perhaps matches TRBD1 (6 bases). The receptor comes from a human donor who received a COVID-19 vaccine. The CDR3: CASSLGQGNEKLFF. The DNA of the CDR3 is TGTGCCAGCAGCTTAGGTCAGGGGAATGAAAAACTGTTTTTT.